The 16 T cell receptor beta chains presented below share a single source sample, sequenced in a study of CD8 T cells in Susac syndrome. Roughly 0.45 to 1 ug RNA was reverse transcribed with random hexamers. TCRdb re-called the immunoSEQ multiplex PCR reads through MiXCR, storing one row per CDR3 protein. The sample holds 250,000 to 300,000 distinct CDR3 sequences, approximately 91% seen once. Sequencing was performed on CD8+ T cells from PBMCs. These TCRs come from a human donor with multiple sclerosis.

The V and J genes are TRBV4-3 and TRBJ1-3; D remains unclear. Germline V gene data show CDR1 as LGHNA and CDR2 as YSLEER. The V end lost 0 bases, the J end lost 0 bases, and 9 bases lay between the germline ends. CDR3 size: 16 residues. DNA for the CDR3: TGCGCCAGCAGCCAAGACTCGGGGTCCTCTGGAAACACCATATATTTT. It codes for CASSQDSGSSGNTIYF.

The chain uses TRBV5-5 and TRBJ1-1; unclear D gene. Germline CDR1 SGHKS, CDR2 YYEKEE (reference sequence). V gave up 3 bases and J gave up 1 base, with 10 bases separating them. The CDR3 sequence is 14 residues long. CDR3 bases: TGTGCCAGCAGCTGGAGCGGCCCGAACACTGAAGCTTTCTTT. Protein sequence: CASSWSGPNTEAFF.

This chain connects TRBV6-4 to TRBJ2-3; unclear D gene. V was clipped by 3 bases and J by 5 bases, with 15 bases between them. CDR3 length equals 15 residues. From germline, CDR1 is MRHNA and CDR2 SNTAGT. CDR3 bases: TGTGCCAGCAGTGAAGTTTTAGGGTCCGGAGATACGCAGTATTTT. This codes for CASSEVLGSGDTQYF.

The rearrangement links TRBV25-1 to TRBJ2-4, with D possibly matching TRBD1 (5 bases). Trimming took off 3 bases at V and 8 bases at J, with 11 bases between the two ends. The CDR3 loop spans 13 amino acids. CDR1 MGHDK and CDR2 SYGVNS come from the germline V gene. CDR3 nucleotides: TGTGCCAGCAGTGAGTCAGGGCGAGACATTCAGTACTTC. Its translation: CASSESGRDIQYF.

This chain joins TRBV23-1 and TRBJ2-7; possible D gene TRBD1, 5 bases. TRBV23-1 is designated an ORF whose function remains uncertain. This CDR3 contains 14 residues. Trimming took 3 bases from V and 3 from J, leaving 12 bases between them. The chain's CDR3 is CASSHQTACYEQYF. The CDR3 bases are TGCGCCAGCAGTCACCAGACAGCCTGCTACGAGCAGTACTTC.

This clonotype was detected only a few times. This sequence joins TRBV6-5 and TRBJ2-7, with D tentatively TRBD1 (5 bases). The length of the CDR3 is 14 residues. Trimming took 1 base from V and 3 from J, leaving 10 bases between them. Germline V gives CDR1 MNHEY, CDR2 SVGAGI. CDR3 sequence: CASSYFQGSYEQYF. The CDR3 region has the DNA TGTGCCAGCAGTTACTTTCAGGGTAGCTACGAGCAGTACTTC.

This chain connects TRBV20-1 to TRBJ1-1, with no clear D. This CDR3 region has 11 residues. V dropped 5 bases and J dropped 3 bases, with 7 bases sitting between them. Germline V gene lookup returns CDR1 DFQATT and CDR2 SNEGSKA (reference sequence). The CDR3 nucleotides read TGCAGTGCTCTGAGGGACACTGAAGCTTTCTTT. It yields the protein CSALRDTEAFF.

The chain carries TRBV2 and TRBJ1-6, with a possible D match to TRBD1 (5 bases). The V end lost 2 bases, the J end lost 6 bases, and 11 bases lay between the germline ends. Per germline, CDR1 SNHLY and CDR2 FYNNEI. The length of the CDR3 is 15 residues. CDR3 sequence (DNA): TGTGCCAGCAGTGAACAGGGAGTGGGTAATTCACCCCTCCACTTT. This translates into CASSEQGVGNSPLHF. The full variable domain, in which reference TRBV2 and TRBJ1-6 provide the parts outside the CDR3, is EPEVTQTPSHQVTQMGQEVILRCVPISNHLYFYWYRQILGQKVEFLVSFYNNEISEKSEIFDDQFSVERPDGSNFTLKIRSTKLEDSAMYFCASSEQGVGNSPLHFGNGTRLTVT.

The gene calls are TRBV6-2 or TRBV6-3 and TRBJ2-1, with 16 bases that match TRBD2. V lost 4 bases to trimming and J lost 8 bases; unmatched junction nucleotides: 8. CDR1 and CDR2 (germline): MNHEY, SVGEGT. This CDR3 region has 17 residues. CDR3 coding DNA: TGTGCCAGCAGTTCTGGGACTAGCGGGAGGGCCTTCTATGAGCAGTTCTTC. This encodes CASSSGTSGRAFYEQFF.

The chain links TRBV12-3 or TRBV12-4 to TRBJ1-2, with D unclear. The CDR3 consists of 16 residues. The ends were cut back, 5 bases at V and 2 bases at J, with 18 bases in the middle. In nucleotides, the CDR3 is TGTGCCAGCAGTACCTTCCGGACCGTCGAAAACTATGGCTACACCTTC. This translates into CASSTFRTVENYGYTF.

CDR3 in amino acids: CASSYQDRDEQYF. The DNA of the CDR3 is TGTGCCAGCAGTTACCAGGACAGGGACGAGCAGTACTTC. The J gene is TRBJ2-7, the V gene TRBV6-2 or TRBV6-3; 8 nucleotides align to TRBD1. Looked up from germline, CDR1 is MNHEY and CDR2 is SVGEGT. The CDR3 covers 13 residues. The V and J ends lost 2 bases and 5 bases, in that order; junction bases with no gene match: 2.

V and J are TRBV10-3 and TRBJ2-1; 11 bases fit TRBD1. The V gene's germline CDR1 is ENHRY and CDR2 SYGVKD. This CDR3 comprises 14 residues. V lost 8 bases, J lost 6 bases, and 6 bases stayed unmatched. In DNA form, the CDR3 reads TGTGCCATCGAAGAGGGACAGGGGGGCAATGAGCAGTTCTTC. It yields the protein CAIEEGQGGNEQFF.

The table lists this clonotype with a count of one. The rearrangement joins TRBV6-6 to TRBJ2-1; D gene uncertain. The germline CDR1 and CDR2 sequences are MNHNY and SVGAGI (reference sequence). The CDR3 covers 13 residues. Trimming stripped 7 bases from V and 4 bases from J, with 11 bases between. Here the CDR3 DNA reads TGTGCCAGCATTGCGGACCGGTACAATGAGCAGTTCTTC. This gives the protein CASIADRYNEQFF.

The V gene is TRBV27, the J gene TRBJ2-3; 9 bases align to TRBD2. The CDR3 is made up of 18 amino acids. Trimming cost V 2 bases and J 3 bases; bases outside gene matches: 12. Germline-derived CDR1 and CDR2 are MNHEY and SMNVEV (reference sequence). The CDR3 sequence: CASSLKIPGTSRTDTQYF. The CDR3 DNA reads as TGTGCCAGCAGTTTAAAGATCCCCGGGACTAGCCGAACAGATACGCAGTATTTT.

This clonotype was seen a single time. The chain couples TRBV9 to TRBJ2-7, with unresolved D. Germline CDR1 reads SGDLS; CDR2 reads YYNGEE. Trimming pared 2 bases from V and 1 base from J, leaving 10 bases between. This CDR3 is built from 14 residues. CDR3 DNA: TGTGCCAGCAGCGTTGTGGACGCTTCCTACGAGCAGTACTTC. Translating gives CASSVVDASYEQYF.

This chain joins TRBV24-1 and TRBJ2-2; unclear D gene. The CDR3 extends over 11 amino acids. V was clipped by 0 bases and J by 8 bases, with 0 bases between them. The V gene's germline CDR1 is KGHDR and CDR2 SFDVKD. The CDR3 nucleotides are TGTGCCACCAGTGATTTGGGGGAGCTGTTTTTT. Protein sequence: CATSDLGELFF.